A single sample gave rise to the 26 T cell receptor beta chains below, sequenced in a study of vaccination and CD4 T cells after COVID-19. The treatment was: approximately 9-day PBMC culture with coronavirus spike peptide pools or control peptides (ViraFEST assay). Harvesting of the unexposed donor's CD4+ T cells predated the COVID-19 pandemic (2011-2018). Sequencing of the DNA from cultured CD4+ T cells was carried out with the Oncomine TCR Beta short-read assay. Each CDR3 protein gets one entry after TCRdb re-called the PCR reads with MiXCR. The data show 2,000 to 3,000 distinct CDR3 sequences, with around two fifths seen just once and under 45% held by the top ten. The antigens of these receptors remain unknown. What was sequenced was CD4+ T cells from blood, cultured in vitro. The receptors shown here come from a human donor in good health.

This clonotype came up a few times. The CDR3 region is CASSTEGPGLLYGYTF. The CDR3 nucleotides are TGTGCCAGTAGCACAGAAGGTCCGGGACTCCTCTATGGCTACACCTTC. The chain recombines TRBV19 with TRBJ1-2, with D possibly TRBD1 on 5 matching bases. V was trimmed by 6 bases and J by 4 bases, leaving 21 bases between them. CDR3 size: 16 residues. CDR1 and CDR2 from the germline V gene are LNHDA and SQIVND (reference sequence).

V and J are TRBV2 and TRBJ1-1, with D possibly being TRBD1 (6 bases). V dropped 6 bases and J dropped 4 bases, with 21 bases sitting between them. The CDR3 is 16 residues long. The V gene's germline CDR1 is SNHLY and CDR2 FYNNEI. The CDR3 is CASSEQGGYVGTEAFF. The CDR3 nucleotides read TGTGCCAGCAGCGAACAGGGAGGCTACGTGGGCACTGAAGCTTTCTTT.

This clonotype has only a few counts. The chain joins TRBV7-9 to TRBJ1-1; D unclear. The CDR3 length is 14 residues. Trimming removed 1 base at V and 3 bases at J, with 9 bases between. Germline V gene lookup returns CDR1 SEHNR and CDR2 FQNEAQ (reference sequence). CDR3 DNA: TGTGCCAGCAGCTTAGGGCTCCGAGACACTGAAGCTTTCTTT. Protein product: CASSLGLRDTEAFF.

This clonotype was counted between two and nine times. The genes are TRBV7-2 and TRBJ1-1, with TRBD1 matching 7 bases. Germline values: CDR1 SGHTA, CDR2 FQGNSA. V lost 5 bases and J lost 4; bases outside the gene matches: 7. This CDR3 spans 14 amino acids. The CDR3 nucleotides are TGTGCCAGCAGCGATGGAGGGGGCTTCACTGAAGCTTTCTTT. This sequence encodes CASSDGGGFTEAFF. Drawing the rest from reference TRBV7-2 and TRBJ1-1, the complete variable domain is GAGVSQSPSNKVTEKGKDVELRCDPISGHTALYWYRQSLGQGLEFLIYFQGNSAPDKSGLPSDRFSAERTGGSVSTLTIQRTQQEDSAVYLCASSDGGGFTEAFFGQGTRLTVV.

This clonotype was seen only a few times. This chain's CDR3 is CASGLLGANVLTF. The CDR3 DNA is TGTGCCAGTGGCCTCCTAGGGGCCAACGTCCTGACTTTC. The V call is TRBV6-1, the J call TRBJ2-6; no clear D. From germline, CDR1 is MNHNS and CDR2 SASEGT. The V and J ends lost 9 bases and 4 bases respectively, with 10 bases between them. The CDR3 loop spans 13 amino acids.

This chain joins TRBV6-2 or TRBV6-3 and TRBJ2-7; D is possibly TRBD1 (6 bases). V lost 0 bases, J lost 2 bases, and 17 bases lay in between. Germline lookup yields CDR1 MNHEY and CDR2 SVGEGT. This CDR3 is built from 17 residues. CDR3 sequence: CASSYSWTARLAYEQYF. As DNA, the CDR3 is TGTGCCAGCAGTTACTCATGGACAGCCAGACTTGCCTACGAGCAGTACTTC.

This rearrangement joins TRBV2 to TRBJ2-1; the D is unclear. Germline V CDR1 and CDR2: SNHLY, FYNNEI. The length of the CDR3 is 12 residues. V shed 6 bases and J shed 5 bases, with 8 bases lying between them. CDR3 residues: CASRREDNEQFF. The DNA for the CDR3 is TGTGCCAGCAGACGAGAAGACAATGAGCAGTTCTTC.

The chain joins TRBV10-3 to TRBJ1-3; no definite D call. The CDR3 has 15 amino acids. CDR1 and CDR2 (germline): ENHRY, SYGVKD. Trimming removed 4 bases at V and 0 bases at J, with 10 bases between. The CDR3 reads CAISGRASSGNTIYF. The CDR3 nucleotides read TGTGCCATCAGTGGTCGGGCGAGCTCTGGAAACACCATATATTTT.

The chain combines TRBV5-1 with TRBJ1-2; D gene uncertain. This CDR3 comprises 15 residues. Looked up from germline, CDR1 is SGHRS and CDR2 is YFSETQ. V lost 0 bases and J 6 bases, leaving 15 bases between the germline ends. CDR3 sequence reads: CASSLAIGVNNGYTF. DNA of the CDR3: TGCGCCAGCAGCTTGGCCATCGGGGTGAACAATGGCTACACCTTC.

In this sample, this clonotype is hyperexpanded. This chain joins TRBV28 and TRBJ2-3; the D gene is possibly TRBD1 (6 bases). Germline CDR1 and CDR2: MDHEN and SYDVKM. The V and J ends lost 4 bases and 1 base respectively, with 12 bases between them. The CDR3 covers 15 residues. The CDR3 loop reads CASSWVAGGTDTQYF. The CDR3 DNA follows: TGTGCCAGCAGTTGGGTGGCAGGGGGCACAGATACGCAGTATTTT.

This chain connects TRBV6-5 to TRBJ1-6; a weak D match, TRBD1 (5 bases). Germline V gives CDR1 MNHEY, CDR2 SVGAGI. Trimming shortened V by 2 bases and J by 3 bases, and 14 bases separated the two germline ends. The CDR3 loop spans 17 amino acids. CDR3 nucleotide sequence: TGTGCCAGCAGTTACCGCGACAGACAAAACTATAATTCACCCCTCCACTTT. Translated: CASSYRDRQNYNSPLHF.

The rearrangement uses TRBV5-1 and TRBJ2-3; 7 bases match TRBD2. The CDR3 is made up of 13 amino acids. From germline, CDR1 is SGHRS and CDR2 YFSETQ. Unmatched junction bases numbered 2, after V lost 5 bases and J lost 2 bases. The CDR3 sequence: CASRRDYTDTQYF. The CDR3 DNA reads as TGCGCCAGCAGGCGGGACTACACAGATACGCAGTATTTT.

The chain couples TRBV20-1 to TRBJ1-2; a weak D match, TRBD1 (6 bases). Trimming took off 5 bases at V and 8 bases at J, with 21 bases between the two ends. Looked up from germline, CDR1 is DFQATT and CDR2 is SNEGSKA (reference sequence). The CDR3 is 14 amino acids. The CDR3 loop is CSAVGQRLLGGYTF. As DNA, the CDR3 is TGCAGTGCTGTAGGACAGCGCCTCTTGGGAGGCTACACCTTC.

This clonotype was picked up one time. The rearrangement links TRBV10-3 to TRBJ2-4; 13 nucleotides line up with TRBD2. With V trimmed by 5 bases and J by 2 bases, 9 bases remained unmatched. There are 18 residues in the CDR3. CDR1 and CDR2 from the germline V gene are ENHRY and SYGVKD. The CDR3 DNA reads as TGTGCCATCAGTCAAGGCGTTGGGACTAGCGGGACCAAAAACATTCAGTACTTC. Translation gives CAISQGVGTSGTKNIQYF.

This clonotype was found a few times. The chain employs TRBV20-1 and TRBJ2-2; D uncertain. Trimming took off 6 bases at V and 0 bases at J, with 17 bases between the two ends. The CDR3 loop spans 16 amino acids. Per the germline V gene, CDR1 is DFQATT and CDR2 is SNEGSKA (reference sequence). CDR3 residues: CSAQDLRHPNTGELFF. The CDR3 DNA reads TGCAGTGCCCAAGATCTCAGACACCCGAACACCGGGGAGCTGTTTTTT.

Only a few counts were recorded for this clonotype. The chain links TRBV7-9 to TRBJ2-1, with D possibly matching TRBD1 (5 bases). The CDR3 runs 15 residues. Per the germline V gene, CDR1 is SEHNR and CDR2 is FQNEAQ (reference sequence). The V end was cut by 1 base, the J end by 6 bases, with 13 bases between. DNA of the CDR3: TGTGCCAGCAGCTTAGTAATAGGGGTCGTCAATGAGCAGTTCTTC. Amino acids: CASSLVIGVVNEQFF.

The rearrangement uses TRBV24-1 and TRBJ1-2, with TRBD1 as a possible D gene (5 bases). This CDR3 is built from 11 residues. Germline assignment: CDR1 KGHDR and CDR2 SFDVKD. Trimming took off 12 bases at V and 1 base at J, with 8 bases between the two ends. The CDR3 loop is CASQGNYGYTF. In DNA form, the CDR3 reads TGTGCCTCCCAGGGTAACTATGGCTACACCTTC.

J is TRBJ1-2 and V is TRBV5-6; D possibly corresponds to TRBD1 (5 bases). The V gene lost 0 bases and the J gene lost 1 base, with 10 bases spanning the gap. The CDR3 contains 15 residues. The germline V gene encodes CDR1 SGHDT and CDR2 YYEEEE. The CDR3 sequence is CASSLVGARNYGYTF. CDR3 nucleotide sequence: TGTGCCAGCAGCTTGGTTGGGGCCCGTAACTATGGCTACACCTTC.

This clonotype was counted only a few times. J is TRBJ1-2 and V is TRBV6-5, with 8 bases lining up with TRBD1. The V gene's germline CDR1 is MNHEY and CDR2 SVGAGI. The CDR3 is 14 amino acids. The J segment lost 3 bases and the V segment lost 4 bases, leaving 4 bases of the junction unmatched. Here the CDR3 reads CASSLDRVDYGYTF. In DNA, the CDR3 is TGTGCCAGCAGTTTGGACAGGGTTGACTATGGCTACACCTTC.

The V and J genes are TRBV5-1 and TRBJ1-1; the match to TRBD1 covers 12 bases. This CDR3 comprises 16 residues. CDR1 and CDR2 from the germline V gene are SGHRS and YFSETQ. V lost 0 bases, J lost 5 bases, and 5 bases stayed unmatched. CDR3 coding DNA: TGCGCCAGCAGCTTGGGGGACAGGGGGCGGAGGACTGAAGCTTTCTTT. It codes for CASSLGDRGRRTEAFF. Full variable domain (outside the CDR3, taken from reference TRBV5-1 and TRBJ1-1): KAGVTQTPRYLIKTRGQQVTLSCSPISGHRSVSWYQQTPGQGLQFLFEYFSETQRNKGNFPGRFSGRQFSNSRSEMNVSTLELGDSALYLCASSLGDRGRRTEAFFGQGTRLTVV.

This clonotype has more than one count but fewer than ten. The V and J genes are TRBV27 and TRBJ1-2; possibly TRBD1 for D (6 bases). The V gene's germline CDR1 is MNHEY and CDR2 SMNVEV (reference sequence). The CDR3 covers 16 residues. V gave up 3 bases and J gave up 4 bases, with 18 bases separating them. The CDR3 here is CASSLVGSPGAYGYTF. The CDR3 nucleotides are TGTGCCAGCAGTTTGGTCGGGTCCCCAGGGGCCTATGGCTACACCTTC.

V and J are TRBV10-3 and TRBJ2-7; TRBD1 matches at 12 bases. In germline, CDR1 is ENHRY, CDR2 SYGVKD. The CDR3 contains 14 residues. V trimming: 10 bases; J trimming: 1 base; junction bases outside the gene matches: 5. The chain's CDR3 is CATGDRGLSYEQYF. The DNA for the CDR3 is TGTGCCACGGGGGACAGGGGGCTTTCCTACGAGCAGTACTTC.

CDR3 protein: CASSLAETGISGELFF. The CDR3 coding sequence is TGCGCCAGCAGCTTGGCAGAGACAGGGATATCCGGGGAGCTGTTTTTT. The chain is built from TRBV5-1 and TRBJ2-2; 7 nucleotides agree with TRBD1. Germline V gene lookup returns CDR1 SGHRS and CDR2 YFSETQ. The V gene end was trimmed by 0 bases and the J gene end by 6 bases; junction bases not matched to a gene: 8. There are 16 residues in the CDR3.

The chain is built from TRBV2 and TRBJ2-3, with D possibly called TRBD1 or TRBD2 (6 bases each). V shed 11 bases and J shed 9 bases, with 21 bases lying between them. Germline CDR1 and CDR2: SNHLY and FYNNEI. This CDR3 is 13 amino acids long. CDR3 sequence: CAGSPGADETQYF. CDR3 nucleotides: TGTGCCGGAAGTCCGGGGGCTGATGAGACGCAGTATTTT.

The V gene is TRBV18, the J gene TRBJ2-3; possible D gene TRBD2, 6 bases. Germline values: CDR1 KGHSH, CDR2 LQKENI. Trimming stripped 3 bases from V and 1 base from J, with 8 bases between. This CDR3 is built from 14 residues. CDR3: CASSPGGGTDTQYF. In DNA form, the CDR3 reads TGTGCCAGCTCACCGGGAGGCGGCACAGATACGCAGTATTTT.

This clonotype was counted only a few times. The chain uses TRBV11-1 and TRBJ1-1, with D hard to call. Trimming removed 5 bases at V and 7 bases at J, with 17 bases between. The CDR3 contains 14 residues. Germline-derived CDR1 and CDR2 are SGHAT and FQDESV (reference sequence). This CDR3 reads CASSDRRRTFEAFF. CDR3 DNA sequence: TGTGCCAGCAGCGACCGACGGAGGACCTTTGAAGCTTTCTTT.